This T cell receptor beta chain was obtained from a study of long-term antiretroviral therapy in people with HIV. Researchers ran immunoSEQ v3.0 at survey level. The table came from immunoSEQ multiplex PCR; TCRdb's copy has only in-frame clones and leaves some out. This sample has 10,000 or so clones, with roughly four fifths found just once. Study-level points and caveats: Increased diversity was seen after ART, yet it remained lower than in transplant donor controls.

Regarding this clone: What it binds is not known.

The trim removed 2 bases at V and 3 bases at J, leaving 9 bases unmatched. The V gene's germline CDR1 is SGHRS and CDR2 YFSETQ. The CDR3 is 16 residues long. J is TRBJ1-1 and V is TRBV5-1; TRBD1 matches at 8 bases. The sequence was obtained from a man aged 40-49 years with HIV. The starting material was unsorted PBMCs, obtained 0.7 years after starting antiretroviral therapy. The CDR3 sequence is CASSFNLRGPDTEAFF. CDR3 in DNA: TGCGCCAGCAGCTTCAACCTCAGGGGGCCGGACACTGAAGCTTTCTTT. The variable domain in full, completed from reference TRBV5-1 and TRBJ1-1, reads KAGVTQTPRYLIKTRGQQVTLSCSPISGHRSVSWYQQTPGQGLQFLFEYFSETQRNKGNFPGRFSGRQFSNSRSEMNVSTLELGDSALYLCASSFNLRGPDTEAFFGQGTRLTVV.